These 29 T cell receptor beta chains were all obtained from the same sample, sequenced in a study of persistence of HIV-infected CD4 T cells. Sequencing used immunoSEQ version 4 in survey mode. Some clones are missing from TCRdb's copy, which holds only in-frame ones; the method was immunoSEQ multiplex PCR. This sample carries about 43,000 clones, 78% of them seen once, and the ten largest clones take about 14%. The antigens for these receptors are not known. Cells were stimulated with overlapping HIV-1 Gag 15-mer peptides. CD40L/CD69 double-negative CD45RO-high memory CD4+ T cells were collected. The sample consisted of CD4+ T cells sorted from PBMCs after roughly 18-hour stimulation, taken from a patient who received antiretroviral therapy. The receptors derive from an adult man with HIV who was CMV-seropositive.

V is TRBV5-6 and J is TRBJ1-5; TRBD1 might be the D (5 bases). Germline V gene data show CDR1 as SGHDT and CDR2 as YYEEEE. Trimming pared 1 base from V and 6 bases from J, leaving 14 bases between. There are 15 residues in the CDR3. The CDR3 spells CASSLSSGQGQPQHF. CDR3 nucleotides: TGTGCCAGCAGCTTGTCATCCGGGCAGGGTCAGCCCCAGCATTTT.

The gene calls are TRBV7-2 and TRBJ1-1; no clear D. Germline V gene sequence: CDR1 SGHTA, CDR2 FQGNSA. The CDR3 sequence is 13 residues long. Between the trimmed V and J ends, which lost 4 bases and 4 bases, there was a span of 10 bases. The CDR3 spells CASSYREATEAFF. CDR3 bases: TGTGCCAGCAGCTACCGCGAAGCCACTGAAGCTTTCTTT.

The V call is TRBV12-3 or TRBV12-4, the J call TRBJ2-3; TRBD1 might be the D (5 bases). The V end was cut by 3 bases, the J end by 7 bases, with 11 bases between. This CDR3 is 13 amino acids long. The chain's CDR3 is CASSLKGLNTQYF. The CDR3 DNA follows: TGTGCCAGCAGTTTGAAGGGGCTAAATACGCAGTATTTT.

This chain joins TRBV6-5 and TRBJ2-7; 9 nucleotides agree with TRBD1. In germline, CDR1 is MNHEY, CDR2 SVGAGI. Trimming cost V 8 bases and J 6 bases; bases outside gene matches: 11. CDR3 length equals 14 residues. CDR3 sequence (DNA): TGTGCCAGCTGCCCCGGGACAGGGATGTCCGAGCAGTACTTC. It codes for CASCPGTGMSEQYF.

The gene calls are TRBV5-6 and TRBJ1-1; maybe TRBD1 (5 bases). The V end lost 0 bases, the J end lost 11 bases, and 11 bases lay between the germline ends. The germline V gene encodes CDR1 SGHDT and CDR2 YYEEEE. CDR3 length: 12 residues. The CDR3 sequence: CASSLEPGYAFF. The CDR3 nucleotides read TGTGCCAGCAGCTTGGAGCCAGGGTATGCTTTCTTT.

The gene calls are TRBV18 and TRBJ1-1; 9 nucleotides agree with TRBD1. The germline V gene has CDR1 KGHSH and CDR2 LQKENI. The CDR3 sequence is 16 residues long. J gave up 0 bases and V 4 bases, and 6 bases lay outside the gene matches. CDR3 amino acids: CASSLGQGTVNTEAFF. CDR3 bases: TGTGCCAGCTCACTCGGACAGGGGACGGTGAACACTGAAGCTTTCTTT.

The chain has TRBV19 and TRBJ2-1; D could derive from TRBD1 or TRBD2 (5 bases each). This CDR3 has 15 residues. Germline V gene lookup returns CDR1 LNHDA and CDR2 SQIVND (reference sequence). Trimming removed 10 bases from V and 9 bases from J, with 25 bases in between. CDR3 residues: CATTPGATGLLEQFF. In nucleotides, the CDR3 is TGTGCCACCACGCCCGGGGCGACGGGGCTTCTTGAGCAGTTCTTC.

The V gene is TRBV7-2, the J gene TRBJ2-7; unclear D gene. Trimming took 5 bases from V and 7 from J, leaving 18 bases between them. CDR3 size: 14 residues. CDR1 and CDR2 (germline): SGHTA, FQGNSA. CDR3 amino acids: CASSIDGASTEQYF. CDR3 DNA sequence: TGTGCCAGCAGCATCGACGGAGCCTCTACGGAGCAGTACTTC.

The gene calls are TRBV19 and TRBJ2-2, with 15 bases fitting TRBD2. Germline V gives CDR1 LNHDA, CDR2 SQIVND (reference sequence). Trimming cost V 6 bases and J 7 bases; bases outside gene matches: 6. This CDR3 is 16 amino acids long. The CDR3 protein is CASRGGLAGGSGELFF. CDR3 nucleotides: TGTGCCAGTAGGGGGGGACTAGCGGGAGGAAGCGGGGAGCTGTTTTTT.

The chain couples TRBV19 to TRBJ1-2, with D unresolved. This CDR3 has 13 residues. The V gene lost 4 bases and the J gene lost 4 bases, with 10 bases spanning the gap. CDR1 is LNHDA and CDR2 is SQIVND in the germline V gene (reference sequence). The CDR3: CASSNGGIYGYTF. DNA for the CDR3: TGTGCCAGTAGTAACGGCGGTATCTATGGCTACACCTTC. Together with reference TRBV19 and TRBJ1-2, the CDR3 gives the full variable domain: DGGITQSPKYLFRKEGQNVTLSCEQNLNHDAMYWYRQDPGQGLRLIYYSQIVNDFQKGDIAEGYSVSREKKESFPLTVTSAQKNPTAFYLCASSNGGIYGYTFGSGTRLTVV.

The CDR3 DNA is TGTGCCAGCAGTTACTCGGGGGGAGGGAATTCACCCCTCCACTTT. It codes for CASSYSGGGNSPLHF. The J gene is TRBJ1-6, the V gene TRBV6-5; possible D gene TRBD1, 5 bases. The CDR3 sequence is 15 residues long. The germline V gene has CDR1 MNHEY and CDR2 SVGAGI. Trimming took 0 bases from V and 7 from J, leaving 10 bases between them.

Here the CDR3 DNA reads TGTGCCAGCTCGGCGGGGGACGGGACTGAAGCTTTCTTT. It is translated as CASSAGDGTEAFF. The gene calls are TRBV18 and TRBJ1-1; maybe TRBD1 (5 bases). This CDR3 has 13 residues. V dropped 6 bases and J dropped 5 bases, with 13 bases sitting between them. Germline CDR1 is KGHSH and CDR2 is LQKENI.

This chain uses TRBV4-3 with TRBJ1-5; D gene uncertain. The CDR3 loop spans 15 amino acids. Germline assignment: CDR1 LGHNA and CDR2 YSLEER. Trimming took 1 base from V and 9 from J, leaving 16 bases between them. CDR3 DNA sequence: TGCGCCAGCAGCCAAGGTTTACAGTTACATCGGCCCCAGCATTTT. Its translation: CASSQGLQLHRPQHF.

The rearrangement joins TRBV19 to TRBJ2-5; D possibly corresponds to TRBD1 (7 bases). The germline gives CDR1 LNHDA, CDR2 SQIVND (reference sequence). V was cut by 8 bases and J by 5 bases, with 21 bases left in between. The CDR3 spans 15 residues. The CDR3 spells CASSRTGGATETQYF. The CDR3 DNA sequence: TGTGCCAGTTCCAGGACAGGAGGGGCAACGGAGACCCAGTACTTC.

This chain joins TRBV18 and TRBJ2-7; no firm D call. V was shortened by 0 bases and J by 4 bases, with 7 bases between the two germline ends. This CDR3 has 13 residues. Germline V CDR1 and CDR2: KGHSH, LQKENI. The CDR3 nucleotides are TGTGCCAGCTCACCACCGGATGGGTACGAGCAGTACTTC. Protein product: CASSPPDGYEQYF. The full variable domain, completed using reference TRBV18 and TRBJ2-7, is NAGVMQNPRHLVRRRGQEARLRCSPMKGHSHVYWYRQLPEEGLKFMVYLQKENIIDESGMPKERFSAEFPKEGPSILRIQQVVRGDSAAYFCASSPPDGYEQYFGPGTRLTVT.

V usage is TRBV4-1 and J usage is TRBJ1-6; perhaps TRBD1 as D (5 bases). From germline, CDR1 is MGHRA and CDR2 YSYEKL. CDR3 size: 12 residues. V was clipped by 5 bases and J by 7 bases, with 6 bases between them. For the CDR3, the DNA is TGCGCCAGCAGCGGGGGAAATTCACCCCTCCACTTT. Its protein product is CASSGGNSPLHF.

In this sample, this clone turned up once. The rearrangement uses TRBV7-9 and TRBJ2-2, with unresolved D. V lost 7 bases, J lost 4 bases, and 10 bases lay in between. Germline V gives CDR1 SEHNR, CDR2 FQNEAQ (reference sequence). The CDR3 contains 13 residues. CDR3 DNA sequence: TGTGCCAGCACTTCTCGTAGCACCGGGGAGCTGTTTTTT. The encoded protein is CASTSRSTGELFF.

This chain joins TRBV10-1 and TRBJ2-5, with D uncertain. The CDR3 is made up of 13 amino acids. Germline CDR1 and CDR2: WNHNN and SYGVQD (reference sequence). Trimming took 3 bases from V and 5 from J, leaving 10 bases between them. CDR3 sequence: CASSETSFETQYF. In DNA, the CDR3 is TGCGCCAGCAGTGAAACGTCTTTCGAGACCCAGTACTTC.

The chain uses TRBV7-9 and TRBJ2-7, with a weak D call TRBD2 (7 bases). Germline V gene sequence: CDR1 SEHNR, CDR2 FQNEAQ (reference sequence). The CDR3 runs to 17 residues. The V end was cut by 5 bases, the J end by 2 bases, with 22 bases between. CDR3 in amino acids: CASSPMGGPAFPYEQYF. CDR3 in DNA: TGTGCCAGCAGCCCAATGGGGGGGCCTGCCTTCCCCTACGAGCAGTACTTC.

This chain links TRBV6-1 with TRBJ2-2; D perhaps matches TRBD1 (5 bases). The CDR3 is 16 residues long. Germline CDR1 is MNHNS and CDR2 is SASEGT. V was shortened by 2 bases and J by 3 bases, with 13 bases between the two germline ends. DNA of the CDR3: TGTGCCAGCAGTGAAATTGGGGCCTGGGACACCGGGGAGCTGTTTTTT. It translates to CASSEIGAWDTGELFF.

The chain has TRBV30 and TRBJ2-7, with 8 bases lining up with TRBD1. This CDR3 has 16 residues. CDR1 GTSNPN and CDR2 SVGIG come from the germline V gene (reference sequence). After removal of 3 bases from V and 0 bases from J, the junction contained 10 bases not matched to a gene. The CDR3 loop reads CAWSLPRTGGSYEQYF. The CDR3 DNA reads TGTGCCTGGAGCCTCCCCCGAACAGGGGGCTCCTACGAGCAGTACTTC.

This clone was counted a single time. The chain carries TRBV7-2 and TRBJ1-1, with TRBD1 identical over 7 bases. The junction had 12 bases not matched to a gene; V was cut back by 1 base and J by 13 bases. The CDR3 extends over 14 amino acids. Germline CDR1 SGHTA, CDR2 FQGNSA. CDR3 DNA sequence: TGTGCCAGCAGCTTAGAAGATTGGAGGGGGCCTGGTTTCTTT. Its translation: CASSLEDWRGPGFF.

Of note for this clone: Other nucleotide sequences in the sample specify the same CDR3. The chain combines TRBV4-3 with TRBJ1-5; 10 bases are a match to TRBD1. Germline V CDR1 and CDR2: LGHNA, YSLEER. CDR3 length equals 14 residues. Germline trimming cut 3 bases from V and 6 bases from J; bases unmatched to any gene: 2. Written as DNA, the CDR3 is TGCGCCAGCAGCCAGGGGGACAGGGGTCAGCCCCAGCATTTT. This codes for CASSQGDRGQPQHF.

This clone was seen more than once but under ten times. The chain has TRBV19 and TRBJ1-3; D not resolved. The V end was cut by 2 bases, the J end by 4 bases, with 15 bases between. This CDR3 is built from 16 residues. Germline CDR1 and CDR2: LNHDA and SQIVND (reference sequence). CDR3 amino acids: CASSISVRPTGNTIYF. The CDR3 DNA is TGTGCCAGTAGTATATCGGTCCGCCCTACGGGAAACACCATATATTTT.

This rearrangement joins TRBV5-1 to TRBJ2-1, with no clear D. The CDR3 totals 12 residues. Trimming took 5 bases from V and 0 from J, leaving 3 bases between them. Per the germline V gene, CDR1 is SGHRS and CDR2 is YFSETQ. As DNA, the CDR3 is TGCGCCAGCAGATACTCCTACAATGAGCAGTTCTTC. It yields the protein CASRYSYNEQFF.

The V and J genes are TRBV4-2 and TRBJ2-5; TRBD2 aligns across 7 bases. V was clipped by 4 bases and J by 5 bases; unmatched bases: 10. The germline CDR1 and CDR2 sequences are LGHNA and YNFKEQ. This CDR3 is built from 15 residues. CDR3 residues: CASSLSSGEAETQYF. DNA for the CDR3: TGTGCCAGCAGCCTGTCCAGCGGGGAGGCGGAGACCCAGTACTTC.

The chain carries TRBV5-1 and TRBJ1-4; 9 nucleotides agree with TRBD1. The germline V gene has CDR1 SGHRS and CDR2 YFSETQ. The CDR3 totals 16 residues. The ends lost 2 bases at V and 9 bases at J; junction bases unmatched: 11. This CDR3 is CASSLQPGQGMQKLFF. The CDR3 DNA sequence: TGCGCCAGCAGCTTACAACCGGGACAGGGAATGCAAAAACTGTTTTTT.

The rearrangement links TRBV4-1 to TRBJ1-2; TRBD1 aligns across 9 bases. CDR1 and CDR2 (germline): MGHRA, YSYEKL. V dropped 5 bases and J dropped 6; count of bases not matched to a gene: 7. The CDR3 runs 14 residues. This chain's CDR3 is CASSARTGDDGYTF. In nucleotides, the CDR3 is TGCGCCAGCAGCGCTCGGACAGGGGATGATGGCTACACCTTC.

The chain carries TRBV3-1 (or the pseudogene TRBV3-2) and TRBJ2-4, with a possible D match to TRBD2 (6 bases). The CDR3 spans 14 residues. Trimming removed 4 bases at V and 3 bases at J, with 10 bases between. Germline V gene lookup returns CDR1 LGHDT and CDR2 YNNKEL (reference sequence). This CDR3 reads CASSPRGLKNIQYF. The CDR3 nucleotides read TGTGCCAGCAGCCCTAGGGGACTCAAAAACATTCAGTACTTC.